This record looks at one TCR beta chain sequence and its context. Its antigen is as yet unknown. Sequencing was performed with immunoSEQ multiplex PCR; in TCRdb, only in-frame clones are kept and a portion is missing. The sample includes hundreds of thousands of clones, 97% of them seen just once. This sample is part of a study of shared clonotypes between healthy human individuals. Study summary: Aged 18 to 49, the donors were a couple of women and a few men. Each donor contributed plates that comprised three CD4 naive, three CD4 memory, two CD8 naive and one CD8 memory.

General study points: An anticipated effect of sequencing depth on clonotype sharing among donors was recognized. The diversity represented, both genetic and in exposure history, was limited by few donors.

Germline lookup yields CDR1 SQVTM and CDR2 ANQGSEA. This CDR3 contains 13 residues. J gave up 4 bases and V 4 bases, and 3 bases lay outside the gene matches. The material sequenced was naive CD4+ T cells sorted from blood. Subset reported: CD45RA+ positively selected. This chain joins TRBV29-1 and TRBJ2-1; 8 positions match TRBD1. This receptor was taken from a woman in her 30s in good health. The CDR3 sequence is CSVARGQYNEQFF. For the CDR3, the DNA is TGCAGCGTTGCCAGGGGGCAATACAATGAGCAGTTCTTC.